The sequence of this T cell receptor (beta chain) was determined in a study of control samples from healthy donors and cancer patients. TCRdb keeps only in-frame clones here, not all; method: immunoSEQ multiplex PCR. This specimen shows fewer than 200,000 clones; the ten leading clones hold more than 2%. Trimming removed 0 bases at V and 4 bases at J, with 13 bases between. CDR3 length: 15 residues. In germline, CDR1 is SGDLS, CDR2 YYNGEE. The source is a woman aged 25 to 39 in good health. The sequencing input was blood. The chain employs TRBV9 and TRBJ2-5; a possible D gene is TRBD2 (5 bases). The CDR3 DNA reads as TGTGCCAGCAGCGTAGAAGGGAGAGGAGTAGAGACCCAGTACTTC. Protein product: CASSVEGRGVETQYF.